A single sample gave rise to the 23 T cell receptor beta chains below, sequenced in a study of blood T cells in healthy people across ages. Together with a sample-barcoded 5' primer, a J-beta primer mix was included in a second PCR lasting about 7 to 11 cycles. TCRdb re-called the 5' RACE reads through MiXCR, storing one row per CDR3 protein. The data show some 760,000 distinct CDR3 sequences, around 25% seen once. These data also formed part of another study, on T cells of mothers and their children.

The sequenced sample consisted of blood. These receptor sequences come from a boy aged 5-17 years in good health.

In this sample, this clonotype turned up a few times. The chain employs TRBV6-5 and TRBJ2-5, with TRBD2 matching 10 bases. V was pared by 10 bases and J by 3 bases, with 5 bases of the junction left unmatched. CDR1 is MNHEY and CDR2 is SVGAGI in the germline V gene. The CDR3 has 13 residues. The CDR3 loop is CATRTSGEETQYF. The CDR3, as DNA: TGTGCCACCAGGACTAGCGGCGAAGAGACCCAGTACTTC.

This clonotype was recorded a few times. The chain uses TRBV7-9 and TRBJ2-5; no clear D. CDR1 is SEHNR, CDR2 FQNEAQ, per germline (reference sequence). This CDR3 comprises 15 residues. V was clipped by 1 base and J by 5 bases, with 14 bases between them. The CDR3 coding sequence is TGTGCCAGCAGCTTAGTCCCGACACCCTCGGAGACCCAGTACTTC. As protein: CASSLVPTPSETQYF.

This clonotype was observed a few times. The rearrangement joins TRBV12-3 or TRBV12-4 to TRBJ1-2; D is undetermined. CDR3 length: 12 residues. V was shortened by 2 bases and J by 4 bases, with 5 bases between the two germline ends. The CDR3: CASSLNLYGYTF. The CDR3 nucleotides read TGTGCCAGCAGTTTAAACCTCTATGGCTACACCTTC.

This clonotype showed up just a few times. The CDR3 DNA follows: TGTGCCAGCAGCGTAGATGGGGCTGCCTATGGCTACACCTTC. Its translation: CASSVDGAAYGYTF. The chain combines TRBV9 with TRBJ1-2; the D gene is possibly TRBD1 (5 bases). V was trimmed by 0 bases and J by 4 bases, leaving 10 bases between them. The CDR3 totals 14 residues. Germline V gene lookup returns CDR1 SGDLS and CDR2 YYNGEE.

CDR3 sequence: CSVEGTSGRAIEQFF. The CDR3 DNA is TGCAGCGTTGAAGGGACTAGCGGGAGGGCCATTGAGCAGTTCTTC. The chain combines TRBV29-1 with TRBJ2-1, with TRBD2 matching 15 bases. J lost 9 bases, V lost 1 base, and 4 bases had no gene match. The CDR3 is 15 amino acids. Germline values: CDR1 SQVTM, CDR2 ANQGSEA.

The chain has TRBV7-9 and TRBJ1-2; D is perhaps TRBD1 (5 bases). Between the trimmed V and J ends, which lost 5 bases and 6 bases, there was a span of 16 bases. The CDR3 contains 14 residues. The germline V gene encodes CDR1 SEHNR and CDR2 FQNEAQ (reference sequence). The CDR3 loop is CASSDRWAGDGYTF. The CDR3 DNA follows: TGTGCCAGCAGCGACCGCTGGGCGGGGGATGGCTACACCTTC.

CDR3 nucleotide sequence: TGCGCCAGCAGCCAAGTCCTAGCGGGAGGGGGCTCCGGGGAGCTGTTTTTT. Its protein product is CASSQVLAGGGSGELFF. This sequence joins TRBV4-1 and TRBJ2-2; 12 nucleotides agree with TRBD2. Trimming at V came to 1 base and at J to 6 bases, leaving 6 bases not matched to a gene. The length of the CDR3 is 17 residues. Germline V gene sequence: CDR1 MGHRA, CDR2 YSYEKL.

The V gene is TRBV29-1, the J gene TRBJ2-2, with TRBD2 identical over 10 bases. The ends lost 2 bases at V and 5 bases at J; junction bases unmatched: 11. Germline CDR1 and CDR2: SQVTM and ANQGSEA. This CDR3 region has 17 residues. The CDR3 loop reads CSVESPAGGLNTGELFF. The CDR3 DNA reads as TGCAGCGTTGAAAGTCCAGCGGGAGGGCTAAATACCGGGGAGCTGTTTTTT.

The chain carries TRBV2 and TRBJ2-7; TRBD1 agrees at 12 bases. Trimming took 0 bases from V and 7 from J; bases not matched to a gene: 13. Germline CDR1 SNHLY, CDR2 FYNNEI. The CDR3 extends over 18 amino acids. CDR3: CASSEALRPGQGAREQYF. For the CDR3, the DNA is TGTGCCAGCAGTGAAGCCCTTCGTCCGGGACAGGGGGCGAGAGAGCAGTACTTC.

The chain employs TRBV6-2 or TRBV6-3 and TRBJ2-5, with D perhaps TRBD2 (5 bases). The CDR3 covers 15 residues. The germline V gene encodes CDR1 MNHEY and CDR2 SVGEGT. V lost 4 bases, J lost 2 bases, and 14 bases lay in between. The CDR3 is CASSSLSGRQETQYF. The DNA of the CDR3 is TGTGCCAGCAGTTCCCTAAGTGGGAGACAAGAGACCCAGTACTTC.

The CDR3 coding sequence is TGTGCCAGCAGCCAACCAGGGTTGAAGGGGGAGCTGTTTTTT. Encoded protein: CASSQPGLKGELFF. The chain combines TRBV3-1 with TRBJ2-2, with a tentative D call TRBD1 (5 bases). The CDR3 length is 14 residues. Germline V CDR1 and CDR2: LGHDT, YNNKEL (reference sequence). The V end lost 2 bases, the J end lost 8 bases, and 12 bases lay between the germline ends.

This clonotype showed up just a few times. The CDR3 spells CASSSVFTEAFF. The CDR3 bases are TGTGCCAGTAGTTCGGTATTTACTGAAGCTTTCTTT. J is TRBJ1-1 and V is TRBV19; no firm D call. The V end was cut by 5 bases, the J end by 5 bases, with 9 bases between. The CDR3 runs to 12 residues. Germline CDR1 and CDR2: LNHDA and SQIVND (reference sequence).

This clonotype appeared once. The V and J genes are TRBV3-1 and TRBJ1-2; 7 positions match TRBD1. The CDR3 totals 14 residues. Germline V CDR1 and CDR2: LGHDT, YNNKEL (reference sequence). The V gene end was trimmed by 3 bases and the J gene end by 9 bases; junction bases not matched to a gene: 10. CDR3 coding DNA: TGTGCCAGCAGCCAGGACAGGATCGTTGGCAGCTACACCTTC. As protein: CASSQDRIVGSYTF. The whole variable domain, filled in from reference TRBV3-1 and TRBJ1-2, reads DTAVSQTPKYLVTQMGNDKSIKCEQNLGHDTMYWYKQDSKKFLKIMFSYNNKELIINETVPNRFSPKSPDKAHLNLHINSLELGDSAVYFCASSQDRIVGSYTFGSGTRLTVV.

This clonotype was counted only a few times. The chain recombines TRBV19 with TRBJ2-5; D tentatively reads TRBD1 or TRBD2 (5 bases each). Germline CDR1 LNHDA, CDR2 SQIVND (reference sequence). The CDR3 loop spans 13 amino acids. The ends were cut back, 4 bases at V and 3 bases at J, with 9 bases in the middle. CDR3: CASSTGTKETQYF. CDR3 DNA sequence: TGTGCCAGTAGTACCGGGACCAAAGAGACCCAGTACTTC. Filled out from reference TRBV19 and TRBJ2-5, the complete variable domain reads DGGITQSPKYLFRKEGQNVTLSCEQNLNHDAMYWYRQDPGQGLRLIYYSQIVNDFQKGDIAEGYSVSREKKESFPLTVTSAQKNPTAFYLCASSTGTKETQYFGPGTRLLVL.

CDR3 protein: CASSLLRTEQYF. In DNA form, the CDR3 reads TGTGCCAGCAGTTTATTGCGTACCGAGCAGTACTTC. V is TRBV28 and J is TRBJ2-7; D is ambiguous. The V gene's germline CDR1 is MDHEN and CDR2 SYDVKM. The length of the CDR3 is 12 residues. V lost 1 base, J lost 6 bases, and 7 bases lay in between.

This clonotype was observed a few times. The CDR3 here is CASSPGQGWSLHF. The CDR3 coding sequence is TGTGCCAGCTCACCGGGACAGGGGTGGTCCCTCCACTTT. The V call is TRBV18, the J call TRBJ1-6, with TRBD1 matching 10 bases. Trimming at V came to 3 bases and at J to 14 bases, leaving 4 bases not matched to a gene. There are 13 residues in the CDR3. Germline V gene data show CDR1 as KGHSH and CDR2 as LQKENI.

The chain uses TRBV4-1 and TRBJ1-1; 10 bases agree with TRBD1. The germline CDR1 and CDR2 sequences are MGHRA and YSYEKL. The V segment lost 1 base and the J segment 6 bases; nucleotides outside the gene matches: 5. This CDR3 is 15 amino acids long. DNA for the CDR3: TGCGCCAGCAGCCAAGGGACAGGGGGTTACGCTGAAGCTTTCTTT. Protein sequence: CASSQGTGGYAEAFF.

Details on this clonotype: A read error may account for a junction end that differs from germline. The V call is TRBV7-9, the J call TRBJ2-7; D gene ambiguous. Germline assignment: CDR1 SEHNR and CDR2 FQNEAQ (reference sequence). This CDR3 contains 11 residues. CDR3 in DNA: TGTGCCAGCAGCTTAACAGCCTCGGTCCACTTC. Translated: CASSLTASVHF.

J is TRBJ2-1 and V is TRBV5-1; D is unclear. The germline V and J ends were trimmed by 0 bases and 0 bases, with 22 bases remaining between them. Germline assignment: CDR1 SGHRS and CDR2 YFSETQ. The CDR3 has 20 amino acids. The CDR3 DNA reads as TGCGCCAGCAGCTTGGAAATACAAGGTACTCAGCCCTTCTCCTACAATGAGCAGTTCTTC. This encodes CASSLEIQGTQPFSYNEQFF.

This clonotype was counted a few times. This chain uses TRBV5-1 with TRBJ2-7, with D possibly being TRBD2 (6 bases). V lost 1 base and J lost 6, with 11 bases in between. CDR1 is SGHRS, CDR2 YFSETQ, per germline. This CDR3 contains 13 residues. Here the CDR3 reads CASSLPGTGEQYF. The CDR3 bases are TGCGCCAGCAGCTTGCCCGGGACTGGCGAGCAGTACTTC.

A few counts support this clonotype. The chain carries TRBV29-1 and TRBJ2-7; D is tentatively TRBD1 or TRBD2 (5 bases each). V lost 6 bases, J lost 4 bases, and 19 bases lay in between. CDR3 length: 14 amino acids. CDR1 SQVTM and CDR2 ANQGSEA come from the germline V gene. The DNA for the CDR3 is TGCAGCGTGGAGACACGGGACGGGGAGTACGAGCAGTACTTC. It yields the protein CSVETRDGEYEQYF.

The chain uses TRBV29-1 and TRBJ2-7; D unresolved. The CDR3 length is 14 residues. Germline CDR1 and CDR2: SQVTM and ANQGSEA. V lost 4 bases, J lost 3 bases, and 16 bases lay in between. The DNA for the CDR3 is TGCAGCGTTGCGGGCGGCGCGTGGGGCTACGAGCAGTACTTC. Residues: CSVAGGAWGYEQYF.

The chain couples TRBV25-1 to TRBJ1-3; D is possibly TRBD1 (5 bases). Trimming removed 5 bases from V and 4 bases from J, with 12 bases in between. The V gene's germline CDR1 is MGHDK and CDR2 SYGVNS. The CDR3 sequence is 14 residues long. CDR3 in DNA: TGTGCCAGCAGTCGCCGGGGCAGAGGAAACACCATATATTTT. It yields the protein CASSRRGRGNTIYF.